The T cell receptor beta chain under discussion was sequenced for a study of cytomegalovirus exposure and HLA in healthy donors. The PCR contained 60 Vbeta and 13 Jbeta primers. TCRdb keeps only in-frame clones here, not all; method: immunoSEQ multiplex PCR. The data show about 120,000 clones, with 70% to 85% seen just once and under 4.5% held by the top ten. For this clone: Its antigen is not known.

Study results and limitations: A later analysis appeared to link common viral pathogens to several of the most significant clusters. As was reported, the HLA-A and HLA-B alleles of most subjects were accurately predicted from TCR beta sequences.

The V and J ends lost 8 bases and 3 bases, in that order; junction bases with no gene match: 7. The CDR3 contains 14 residues. The germline CDR1 and CDR2 sequences are LNHDA and SQIVND (reference sequence). The sequence came from a man aged 35 to 55 in good health and CMV-seropositive. The sample consisted of PBMCs. V usage is TRBV19 and J usage is TRBJ1-5; 7 bases line up with TRBD1. The CDR3 region is CASGSDRDNQPQHF. The CDR3 DNA sequence: TGTGCCAGTGGAAGCGACAGGGACAATCAGCCCCAGCATTTT.